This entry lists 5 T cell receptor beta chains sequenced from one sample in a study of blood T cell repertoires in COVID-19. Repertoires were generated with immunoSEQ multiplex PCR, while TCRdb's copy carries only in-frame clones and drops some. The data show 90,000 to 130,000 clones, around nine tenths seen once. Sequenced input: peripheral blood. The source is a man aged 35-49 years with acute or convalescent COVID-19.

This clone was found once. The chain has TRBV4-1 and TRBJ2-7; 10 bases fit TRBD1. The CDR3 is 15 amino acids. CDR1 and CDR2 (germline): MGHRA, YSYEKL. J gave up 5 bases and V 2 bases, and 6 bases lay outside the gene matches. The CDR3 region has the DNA TGCGCCAGCAGCCAATGGGGACAGGGGTTCGACGAGCAGTACTTC. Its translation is CASSQWGQGFDEQYF.

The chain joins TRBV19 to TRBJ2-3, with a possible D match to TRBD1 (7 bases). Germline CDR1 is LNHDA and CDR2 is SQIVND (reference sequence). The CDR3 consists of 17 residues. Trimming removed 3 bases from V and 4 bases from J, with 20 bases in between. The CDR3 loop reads CASSIRGLRRGPDTQYF. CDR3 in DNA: TGTGCCAGTAGTATTCGGGGACTCCGGAGGGGGCCAGATACGCAGTATTTT.

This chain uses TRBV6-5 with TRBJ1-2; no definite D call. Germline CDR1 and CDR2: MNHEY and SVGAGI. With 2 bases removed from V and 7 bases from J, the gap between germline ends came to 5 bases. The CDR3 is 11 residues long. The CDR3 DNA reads TGTGCCAGCAGTTACGCCGGTGGCTACACCTTC. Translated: CASSYAGGYTF.

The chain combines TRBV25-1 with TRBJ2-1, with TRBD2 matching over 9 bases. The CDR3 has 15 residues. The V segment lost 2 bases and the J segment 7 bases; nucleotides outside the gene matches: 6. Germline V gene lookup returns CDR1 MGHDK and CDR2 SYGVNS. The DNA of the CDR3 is TGTGCCAGCAGTGAAGTGGGACTAGCTGTTAATGAGCAGTTCTTC. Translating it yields CASSEVGLAVNEQFF.

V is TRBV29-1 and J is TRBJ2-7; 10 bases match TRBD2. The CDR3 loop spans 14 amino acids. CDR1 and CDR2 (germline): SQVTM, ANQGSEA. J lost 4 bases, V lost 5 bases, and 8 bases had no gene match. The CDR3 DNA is TGCAGCGTTCAACCAACTAGCGGGGATTACGAGCAGTACTTC. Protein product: CSVQPTSGDYEQYF.